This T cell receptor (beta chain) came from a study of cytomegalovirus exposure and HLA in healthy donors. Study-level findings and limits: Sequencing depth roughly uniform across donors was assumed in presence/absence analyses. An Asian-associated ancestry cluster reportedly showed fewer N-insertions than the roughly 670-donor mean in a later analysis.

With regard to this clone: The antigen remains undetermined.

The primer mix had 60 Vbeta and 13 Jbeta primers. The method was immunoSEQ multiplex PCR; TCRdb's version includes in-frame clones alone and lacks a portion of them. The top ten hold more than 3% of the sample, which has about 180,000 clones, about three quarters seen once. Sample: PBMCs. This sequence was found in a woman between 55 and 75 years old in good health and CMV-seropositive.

Written as DNA, the CDR3 is TGCGCCAGCAGCTTGGGACAGGGATCAGAGACCCAGTACTTC. Its protein is CASSLGQGSETQYF. The chain combines TRBV5-1 with TRBJ2-5; 7 nucleotides align to TRBD1. Germline CDR1 is SGHRS and CDR2 is YFSETQ. The CDR3 totals 14 residues. V trimming: 0 bases; J trimming: 4 bases; junction bases outside the gene matches: 3.